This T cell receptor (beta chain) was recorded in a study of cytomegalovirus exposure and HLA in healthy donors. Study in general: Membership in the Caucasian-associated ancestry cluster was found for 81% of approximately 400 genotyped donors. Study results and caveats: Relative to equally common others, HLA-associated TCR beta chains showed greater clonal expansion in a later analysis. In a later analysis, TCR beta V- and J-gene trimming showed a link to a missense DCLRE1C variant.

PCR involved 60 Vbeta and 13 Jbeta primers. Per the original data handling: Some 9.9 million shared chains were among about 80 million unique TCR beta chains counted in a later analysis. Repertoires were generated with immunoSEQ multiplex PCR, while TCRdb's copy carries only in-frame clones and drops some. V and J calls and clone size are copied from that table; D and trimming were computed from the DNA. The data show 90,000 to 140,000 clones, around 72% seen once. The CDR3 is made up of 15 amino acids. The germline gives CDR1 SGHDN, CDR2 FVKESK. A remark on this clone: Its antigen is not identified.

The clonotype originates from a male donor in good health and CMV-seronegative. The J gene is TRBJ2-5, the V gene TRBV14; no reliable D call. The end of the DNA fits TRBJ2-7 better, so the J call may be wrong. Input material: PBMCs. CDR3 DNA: TGTGCCAGCAGCCAAGATCGCGCTAGAAGCTACGAGCAGTACTTC. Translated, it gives CASSQDRARSYEQYF.